The 6 T cell receptor beta chains listed next were all sequenced from one sample in a study of CD8 T cells in ankylosing spondylitis (dated by TCRdb to 2015 to 2018). Findings and caveats that apply to the study as a whole: Blood from ankylosing spondylitis patients appeared to be characterized by a TCR beta motif composed of about eight highly homologous amino acid variants.

For these receptors, no antigen is known. The library came from 5' RACE. TCRdb lists the instrument as Illumina HiSeq 2500. TCRdb reanalyzed the raw reads on its own, using fastp at Q25 for trimming and MiXCR for clone calling, and kept in-frame beta chains. Here each entry gathers all rows of one CDR3 protein and keeps the most common genes and DNA. The sample data list about 750,000 distinct CDR3 sequences, and roughly 19% of these were observed just once. Approximately 18% of the sample is in the top ten clones. The sample was blood, either unsorted or a sorted T cell fraction (not recorded which). These receptors came from a male donor with ankylosing spondylitis.

The J gene is TRBJ1-6, the V gene TRBV20-1; D possibly corresponds to TRBD1 (5 bases). The CDR3 sequence is 14 residues long. Looked up from germline, CDR1 is DFQATT and CDR2 is SNEGSKA (reference sequence). V lost 1 base to trimming and J lost 7 bases, with 11 bases between them. Written as DNA, the CDR3 is TGCAGTGCTAGAGTCAGTCGGACAAATTCACCCCTCCACTTT. Protein product: CSARVSRTNSPLHF.

In this sample, this clonotype turned up many times. The chain links TRBV10-3 to TRBJ2-1; 9 nucleotides agree with TRBD1. CDR1 and CDR2 from the germline V gene are ENHRY and SYGVKD. The CDR3 is 15 amino acids. Trimming took 4 bases from V and 6 from J; bases not matched to a gene: 7. The CDR3 protein is CAISAPGQGSNEQFF. The CDR3 DNA reads TGTGCCATCAGTGCCCCGGGACAGGGAAGCAATGAGCAGTTCTTC.

The V and J genes are TRBV29-1 and TRBJ2-1; TRBD2 matches at 11 bases. V lost 4 bases to trimming and J lost 6 bases; unmatched junction nucleotides: 2. There are 13 residues in the CDR3. In germline, CDR1 is SQVTM, CDR2 ANQGSEA. This chain's CDR3 is CSVALAGANEQFF. In nucleotides, the CDR3 is TGCAGCGTTGCACTAGCGGGAGCCAATGAGCAGTTCTTC.

This clonotype was seen a handful of times. The V call is TRBV12-3 or TRBV12-4, the J call TRBJ2-1; 12 bases map to TRBD2. CDR3 size: 16 residues. V lost 5 bases, J lost 7 bases, and 9 bases stayed unmatched. In DNA form, the CDR3 reads TGTGCCAGCAGTCCCTCGGGACTAGCGGGTACTAATGAGCAGTTCTTC. Its protein product is CASSPSGLAGTNEQFF.

V usage is TRBV6-2 or TRBV6-3 and J usage is TRBJ2-5; 7 bases align to TRBD2. The V segment lost 7 bases and the J segment 3 bases; nucleotides outside the gene matches: 14. The germline gives CDR1 MNHEY, CDR2 SVGEGT. The CDR3 is 16 residues long. The CDR3: CASTPLTAGFEETQYF. CDR3 nucleotides: TGTGCCAGCACCCCACTAACAGCGGGATTCGAAGAGACCCAGTACTTC.

The chain links TRBV6-5 to TRBJ2-2; TRBD2 aligns across 11 bases. Germline CDR1 reads MNHEY; CDR2 reads SVGAGI. There are 19 residues in the CDR3. J lost 3 bases, V lost 1 base, and 10 bases had no gene match. Here the CDR3 reads CASSYFSGRALLDTGELFF. The CDR3 bases are TGTGCCAGCAGTTACTTTAGCGGGAGGGCCTTATTAGACACCGGGGAGCTGTTTTTT.